These T cell receptor beta chains were read from a single sample in a study of blood T cell repertoires in COVID-19. The assay was immunoSEQ multiplex PCR, and TCRdb's table has in-frame clones only and misses some. The sample carries tens of thousands of clones, 90% recorded once. Source material: peripheral blood. The receptors here all came from a woman aged 80 or older with acute or convalescent COVID-19. Both conserved end residues are part of each CDR3. Each record gives: D gene, J gene, clone size, V gene, CDR3 protein, CDR3 DNA. D genes are given only for firm matches. Size tells how often a clone was seen (once, few, many) or the class of an expanded clone, and some rows leave it out.

D gene: -
J gene: TRBJ2-7
clone size: -
V gene: TRBV3-1/TRBV3-2
CDR3 protein: CASSRDSRGEQYF
CDR3 DNA: TGTGCCAGCAGCCGGGACTCGCGAGGCGAGCAGTACTTC

D gene: -
J gene: TRBJ1-2
clone size: -
V gene: TRBV19
CDR3 protein: CASSPTYRNYGYTF
CDR3 DNA: TGTGCCAGTAGCCCGACGTACAGGAACTATGGCTACACCTTC

D gene: -
J gene: TRBJ2-5
clone size: -
V gene: TRBV5-1
CDR3 protein: CASRQSGAEETQYF
CDR3 DNA: TGCGCCAGCAGGCAGTCAGGGGCCGAAGAGACCCAGTACTTC

D gene: -
J gene: TRBJ1-1
clone size: -
V gene: TRBV29-1
CDR3 protein: CSVLTGMNTEAFF
CDR3 DNA: TGCAGCGTTCTCACAGGGATGAACACTGAAGCTTTCTTT

D gene: -
J gene: TRBJ1-4
clone size: -
V gene: TRBV6-5
CDR3 protein: CASRGLISNEKLFF
CDR3 DNA: TGTGCCAGCAGGGGGCTAATCTCCAATGAAAAACTGTTTTTT

D gene: -
J gene: TRBJ2-3
clone size: -
V gene: TRBV24-1
CDR3 protein: CATSEGASSTDTQYF
CDR3 DNA: TGTGCCACCAGTGAAGGGGCGTCGAGCACAGATACGCAGTATTTT

D gene: -
J gene: TRBJ1-2
clone size: -
V gene: TRBV3-1/TRBV3-2
CDR3 protein: CASSPNGEGDYTF
CDR3 DNA: TGTGCCAGCAGCCCGAATGGGGAGGGGGATTATACCTTC

D gene: -
J gene: TRBJ2-7
clone size: -
V gene: TRBV6-5
CDR3 protein: CASRPNRAEQYF
CDR3 DNA: TGTGCCAGCAGACCTAACAGGGCCGAGCAGTACTTC

D gene: -
J gene: TRBJ2-2
clone size: once
V gene: TRBV7-2
CDR3 protein: CASSLYRGGADTGELFF
CDR3 DNA: TGTGCCAGCAGCTTATATCGTGGGGGGGCGGACACCGGGGAGCTGTTTTTT

D gene: TRBD2
J gene: TRBJ2-7
clone size: -
V gene: TRBV9
CDR3 protein: CASSATKGPSGHSYEQYF
CDR3 DNA: TGTGCCAGCAGCGCGACTAAAGGCCCTAGCGGGCACTCCTACGAGCAGTACTTC

D gene: -
J gene: TRBJ2-5
clone size: -
V gene: TRBV5-1
CDR3 protein: CASSLASSPKGETQYF
CDR3 DNA: TGCGCCAGCAGCTTGGCCTCGTCCCCCAAGGGGGAGACCCAGTACTTC

D gene: -
J gene: TRBJ1-1
clone size: -
V gene: TRBV5-6
CDR3 protein: CASSLGGRDTEAFF
CDR3 DNA: TGTGCCAGCAGCTTGGGGGGCCGCGACACTGAAGCTTTCTTT

D gene: -
J gene: TRBJ2-1
clone size: -
V gene: TRBV5-6
CDR3 protein: CASSLLGGIAYNEQFF
CDR3 DNA: TGTGCCAGCAGCTTGTTAGGCGGGATCGCCTACAATGAGCAGTTCTTC

D gene: -
J gene: TRBJ1-2
clone size: -
V gene: TRBV27
CDR3 protein: CASSLDRNYGYTF
CDR3 DNA: TGTGCCAGCAGTTTAGACAGGAACTATGGCTACACCTTC

D gene: TRBD1
J gene: TRBJ2-1
clone size: -
V gene: TRBV28
CDR3 protein: CASSQGAYNEQFF
CDR3 DNA: TGTGCCAGCAGCCAGGGGGCTTATAATGAGCAGTTCTTC

D gene: -
J gene: TRBJ2-7
clone size: -
V gene: TRBV4-3
CDR3 protein: CASSPRTTSYEQYF
CDR3 DNA: TGCGCCAGCAGCCCGCGGACTACCTCCTACGAGCAGTACTTC

D gene: -
J gene: TRBJ1-2
clone size: -
V gene: TRBV4-3
CDR3 protein: CASSPNYRGQGYTF
CDR3 DNA: TGCGCCAGCAGCCCTAACTATCGAGGGCAAGGCTACACCTTC

D gene: -
J gene: TRBJ1-2
clone size: -
V gene: TRBV5-5
CDR3 protein: CASSLDRNYGYTF
CDR3 DNA: TGTGCCAGCAGCTTAGACAGGAACTATGGCTACACCTTC

D gene: TRBD2
J gene: TRBJ2-7
clone size: few
V gene: TRBV19
CDR3 protein: CASSISGTNTYEQYF
CDR3 DNA: TGTGCCAGTAGTATCTCCGGGACTAATACCTACGAGCAGTACTTC

D gene: -
J gene: TRBJ2-5
clone size: -
V gene: TRBV7-3
CDR3 protein: CASSLSSDETQYF
CDR3 DNA: TGTGCCAGCAGCTTATCTAGCGATGAGACCCAGTACTTC

D gene: -
J gene: TRBJ1-2
clone size: -
V gene: TRBV19
CDR3 protein: CASSIAGYGYTF
CDR3 DNA: TGTGCCAGTAGTATCGCCGGCTATGGCTACACCTTC

D gene: -
J gene: TRBJ1-1
clone size: -
V gene: TRBV2
CDR3 protein: CASSGPFMNTEAFF
CDR3 DNA: TGTGCCAGCAGTGGTCCATTCATGAACACTGAAGCTTTCTTT

D gene: TRBD1
J gene: TRBJ2-5
clone size: -
V gene: TRBV4-1
CDR3 protein: CASSARTGLKQETQYF
CDR3 DNA: TGCGCCAGCAGCGCCCGGACAGGCCTCAAGCAGGAGACCCAGTACTTC

D gene: -
J gene: TRBJ1-4
clone size: -
V gene: TRBV6-5
CDR3 protein: CASSTPSTVGKLFF
CDR3 DNA: TGTGCCAGCAGTACCCCAAGTACGGTTGGAAAACTGTTTTTT

D gene: -
J gene: TRBJ1-3
clone size: -
V gene: TRBV7-8
CDR3 protein: CASSPGGNTIYF
CDR3 DNA: TGTGCCAGCAGCCCAGGTGGAAACACCATATATTTT

D gene: TRBD1
J gene: TRBJ1-3
clone size: -
V gene: TRBV19
CDR3 protein: CASAHHRGTGNTIYF
CDR3 DNA: TGTGCCAGCGCCCACCACAGGGGTACTGGAAACACCATATATTTT

D gene: -
J gene: TRBJ1-1
clone size: -
V gene: TRBV5-5
CDR3 protein: CASFLTADMNTEAFF
CDR3 DNA: TGTGCCAGCTTTCTCACGGCAGACATGAACACTGAAGCTTTCTTT

D gene: TRBD1
J gene: TRBJ1-2
clone size: -
V gene: TRBV5-1
CDR3 protein: CASSTTGGAGGYTF
CDR3 DNA: TGCGCCAGCAGTACGACAGGGGGCGCCGGGGGCTACACCTTC

D gene: TRBD1
J gene: TRBJ1-2
clone size: -
V gene: TRBV28
CDR3 protein: CASRALGTGNYGYTF
CDR3 DNA: TGTGCCAGCAGGGCTCTCGGGACAGGGAACTATGGCTACACCTTC

D gene: TRBD1
J gene: TRBJ1-2
clone size: -
V gene: TRBV28
CDR3 protein: CASSRQGSEGYTF
CDR3 DNA: TGTGCCAGCAGCCGACAGGGTTCGGAGGGCTACACCTTC

D gene: -
J gene: TRBJ1-2
clone size: -
V gene: TRBV18
CDR3 protein: CASSPGKGPNYGYTF
CDR3 DNA: TGTGCCAGCTCACCGGGAAAGGGGCCCAACTATGGCTACACCTTC

D gene: TRBD1
J gene: TRBJ2-5
clone size: -
V gene: TRBV5-1
CDR3 protein: CASNTGTVQETQYF
CDR3 DNA: TGCGCCAGCAACACAGGGACAGTCCAAGAGACCCAGTACTTC

D gene: -
J gene: TRBJ1-4
clone size: -
V gene: TRBV5-4
CDR3 protein: CASSFNPGRNEKLFF
CDR3 DNA: TGTGCCAGCAGCTTCAATCCAGGGCGTAATGAAAAACTGTTTTTT

D gene: -
J gene: TRBJ2-5
clone size: few
V gene: TRBV7-3
CDR3 protein: CASSPQGYYQETQYF
CDR3 DNA: TGTGCCAGCAGTCCACAGGGTTACTACCAAGAGACCCAGTACTTC

D gene: -
J gene: TRBJ1-2
clone size: -
V gene: TRBV3-1/TRBV3-2
CDR3 protein: CASSQVPGGGYTF
CDR3 DNA: TGTGCCAGCAGCCAAGTCCCGGGGGGTGGCTACACCTTC

D gene: -
J gene: TRBJ2-3
clone size: -
V gene: TRBV5-4
CDR3 protein: CASSSHRLTDTQYF
CDR3 DNA: TGTGCCAGCAGCTCCCACAGGCTCACAGATACGCAGTATTTT

D gene: -
J gene: TRBJ1-2
clone size: -
V gene: TRBV7-8
CDR3 protein: CASSPQGHYGYTF
CDR3 DNA: TGTGCCAGCAGCCCACAGGGTCACTATGGCTACACCTTC

D gene: TRBD1
J gene: TRBJ1-2
clone size: -
V gene: TRBV5-6
CDR3 protein: CASSLVALGTGVGGYTF
CDR3 DNA: TGTGCCAGCAGCTTGGTTGCCCTAGGGACAGGAGTGGGAGGCTACACCTTC

D gene: -
J gene: TRBJ1-1
clone size: -
V gene: TRBV11-2
CDR3 protein: CASSLDSRLGNTEAFF
CDR3 DNA: TGTGCCAGCAGCTTAGATTCGAGGTTGGGGAACACTGAAGCTTTCTTT

D gene: TRBD2
J gene: TRBJ2-2
clone size: -
V gene: TRBV9
CDR3 protein: CASSSPRGGLVNTGELFF
CDR3 DNA: TGTGCCAGCAGCTCACCTCGGGGTGGACTAGTGAACACCGGGGAGCTGTTTTTT

D gene: TRBD1
J gene: TRBJ2-2
clone size: -
V gene: TRBV18
CDR3 protein: CASSLRQGFTGELFF
CDR3 DNA: TGTGCCAGCTCACTTCGACAGGGCTTCACCGGGGAGCTGTTTTTT